Listed here is a single T cell receptor (beta chain). Original handling: Estimates of nucleated cell counts were drawn from the amplification of reference gene primers. Method: immunoSEQ multiplex PCR; TCRdb's copy keeps in-frame clones and lacks some. D and trimming were read from the DNA, whereas the V and J calls and clone size are those reported in that table. Of approximately 77,000 clones listed, roughly 80% are singletons. These data originate in a study of blood T cell repertoires in COVID-19. Whole-study context: Collection of acute and convalescent COVID-19 samples took place in the United States, Italy and Spain. T cells, B-cell-depleted T cells, or PBMCs supplied cDNA or gDNA.

The germline gives CDR1 MNHEY, CDR2 SVGEGT. Trimming removed 0 bases from V and 6 bases from J; junction bases left unmatched: 10. The CDR3 is 17 amino acids. This clonotype was obtained from a woman aged 55 to 70 with acute or convalescent COVID-19. The rearrangement uses TRBV6-2 or TRBV6-3 and TRBJ2-7; 11 bases are a match to TRBD2. Sequencing was performed on peripheral blood. CDR3 amino acids: CASSYSSRSLAGGEQYF. As DNA, the CDR3 is TGTGCCAGCAGTTACTCGAGTAGGAGTCTAGCGGGGGGCGAGCAGTACTTC.